Described below is a single T cell receptor (beta chain) sequence and its context. Its specificity is not known. The V end was cut by 4 bases, the J end by 0 bases, with 7 bases between. In germline, CDR1 is SGHTA, CDR2 FQGNSA. The CDR3 spans 13 residues. The assay was immunoSEQ multiplex PCR, and TCRdb's table has in-frame clones only and misses some. The table has tens of thousands of clones, 80% to 90% seen once. This sample is drawn from a study of T cell responses to AZD1222 COVID-19 vaccine. Study results and caveats: Targeting of unmutated variant regions was reportedly seen in nearly half of spike-specific TCRs. Females outnumbered males among donors, who were mostly white British; clonal diversity was possibly underestimated.

The chain uses TRBV7-2 and TRBJ2-7, with D unresolved. Specimen: peripheral blood, collected on day 0 of AZD1222 vaccination. The receptor was derived from an adult in good health. This CDR3 reads CASSSVYSYEQYV. CDR3 sequence (DNA): TGTGCCAGCAGCTCGGTCTACTCCTACGAGCAGTACGTC.